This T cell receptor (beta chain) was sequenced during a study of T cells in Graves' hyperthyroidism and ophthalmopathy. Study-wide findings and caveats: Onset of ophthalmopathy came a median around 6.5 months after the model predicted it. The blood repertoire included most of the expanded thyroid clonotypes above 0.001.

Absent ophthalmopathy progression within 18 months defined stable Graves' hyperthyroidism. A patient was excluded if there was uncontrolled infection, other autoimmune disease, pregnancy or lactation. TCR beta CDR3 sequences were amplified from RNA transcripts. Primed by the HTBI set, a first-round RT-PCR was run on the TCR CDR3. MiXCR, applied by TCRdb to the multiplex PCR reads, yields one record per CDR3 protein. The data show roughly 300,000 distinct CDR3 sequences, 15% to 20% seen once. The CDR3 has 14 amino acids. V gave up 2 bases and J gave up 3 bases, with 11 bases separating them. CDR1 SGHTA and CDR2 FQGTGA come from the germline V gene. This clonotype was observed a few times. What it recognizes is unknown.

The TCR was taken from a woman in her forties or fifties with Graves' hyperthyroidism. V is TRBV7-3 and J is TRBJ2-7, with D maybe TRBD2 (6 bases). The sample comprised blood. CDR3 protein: CASSLSAGLYEQYF. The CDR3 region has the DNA TGTGCCAGCAGCTTATCAGCGGGCCTCTACGAGCAGTACTTC.